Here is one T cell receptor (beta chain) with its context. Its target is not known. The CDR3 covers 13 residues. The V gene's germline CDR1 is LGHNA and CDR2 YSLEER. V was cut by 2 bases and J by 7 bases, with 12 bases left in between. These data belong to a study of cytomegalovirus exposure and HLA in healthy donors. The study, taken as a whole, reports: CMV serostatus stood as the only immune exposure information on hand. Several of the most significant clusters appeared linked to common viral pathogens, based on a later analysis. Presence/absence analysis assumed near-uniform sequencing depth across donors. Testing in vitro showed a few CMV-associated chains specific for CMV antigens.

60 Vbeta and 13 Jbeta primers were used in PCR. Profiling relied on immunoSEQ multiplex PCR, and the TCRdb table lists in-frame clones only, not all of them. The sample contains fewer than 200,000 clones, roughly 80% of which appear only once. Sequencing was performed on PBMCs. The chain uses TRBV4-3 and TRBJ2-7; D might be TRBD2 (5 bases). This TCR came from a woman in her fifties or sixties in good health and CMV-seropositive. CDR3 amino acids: CASSQSITGEQYF. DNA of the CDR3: TGCGCCAGCAGCCAATCCATAACGGGGGAGCAGTACTTC.